One and the same sample provided the 30 T cell receptor beta chains below, sequenced in a study of blood T cells in healthy people across ages. Next came a second PCR, run for about 7 to 12 cycles, which used a sample-barcoded 5' primer along with a J-beta primer mix. MiXCR, applied by TCRdb to the 5' RACE reads, yields one record per CDR3 protein. Of roughly 700,000 distinct CDR3 sequences detected, roughly 50% appear once; the ten largest clones hold roughly a third. Sequencing input: blood. These receptors originate from a woman aged 55-69 years in good health.

In its sample, this clonotype was seen a few times. The chain combines TRBV4-2 with TRBJ2-1, with 13 bases matching TRBD2. Germline V lookup: CDR1 LGHNA, CDR2 YNFKEQ. The CDR3 sequence is 17 residues long. The ends lost 4 bases at V and 9 bases at J; junction bases unmatched: 12. CDR3 nucleotides: TGTGCCAGCAGCCCAAGGACTAGCGGGAGTTTGCGTTTTGAGCAGTTCTTC. Translated: CASSPRTSGSLRFEQFF.

The rearrangement joins TRBV4-2 to TRBJ2-1; D call uncertain. This CDR3 has 14 residues. In germline, CDR1 is LGHNA, CDR2 YNFKEQ. V was shortened by 0 bases and J by 1 base, with 4 bases between the two germline ends. CDR3 loop: CASSQDRSYNEQFF. The CDR3 DNA reads TGTGCCAGCAGCCAAGATAGGTCCTACAATGAGCAGTTCTTC.

The chain has TRBV10-3 and TRBJ2-6; D is possibly TRBD1 (6 bases). Trimming took off 0 bases at V and 0 bases at J, with 12 bases between the two ends. Germline-derived CDR1 and CDR2 are ENHRY and SYGVKD. CDR3 length: 18 amino acids. The CDR3: CAISESRGQLSGANVLTF. CDR3 DNA sequence: TGTGCCATCAGTGAGTCGCGCGGACAGCTCTCTGGGGCCAACGTCCTGACTTTC.

The chain employs TRBV9 and TRBJ2-4; D may be TRBD2 (5 bases). The CDR3 runs 14 residues. Germline CDR1 is SGDLS and CDR2 is YYNGEE. V was pared by 5 bases and J by 2 bases, with 11 bases between. The CDR3 DNA follows: TGTGCCAGCAGTGAGACTACGTCCAAAAACATTCAGTACTTC. This sequence encodes CASSETTSKNIQYF.

The rearrangement links TRBV5-1 to TRBJ2-1, with D possibly being TRBD2 (6 bases). The CDR3 runs 14 residues. Germline V gives CDR1 SGHRS, CDR2 YFSETQ. Trimming stripped 4 bases from V and 2 bases from J, with 10 bases between. This CDR3 reads CASSQGRPYNEQFF. CDR3 nucleotides: TGCGCCAGCAGCCAAGGGAGGCCCTACAATGAGCAGTTCTTC. The variable domain in full, completed from reference TRBV5-1 and TRBJ2-1, reads KAGVTQTPRYLIKTRGQQVTLSCSPISGHRSVSWYQQTPGQGLQFLFEYFSETQRNKGNFPGRFSGRQFSNSRSEMNVSTLELGDSALYLCASSQGRPYNEQFFGPGTRLTVL.

The rearrangement uses TRBV12-3 or TRBV12-4 and TRBJ2-5; weak D call: TRBD1 (6 bases). Trimming removed 6 bases at V and 4 bases at J, with 15 bases between. The CDR3 has 14 residues. The CDR3, as DNA: TGTGCCAGCAGCCCAGGGACAAACCGAGAGACCCAGTACTTC. This sequence encodes CASSPGTNRETQYF.

The chain joins TRBV27 to TRBJ2-7; the match to TRBD1 covers 7 bases. Germline assignment: CDR1 MNHEY and CDR2 SMNVEV (reference sequence). After removal of 4 bases from V and 0 bases from J, the junction contained 3 bases not matched to a gene. The CDR3 has 14 amino acids. The CDR3 region is CASSSTGYSYEQYF. The CDR3 DNA reads as TGTGCCAGCAGTTCGACAGGGTACTCCTACGAGCAGTACTTC.

CDR3: CASRRLQGGNYEQYF. CDR3 sequence (DNA): TGTGCCAGCAGGCGACTTCAGGGGGGGAATTACGAGCAGTACTTC. The chain links TRBV28 to TRBJ2-7; D may match TRBD1 or TRBD2 (7 bases each). CDR1 and CDR2 from the germline V gene are MDHEN and SYDVKM. The CDR3 length is 15 residues. The ends were cut back, 6 bases at V and 4 bases at J, with 19 bases in the middle. Supplemented by reference TRBV28 and TRBJ2-7, the full variable domain reads DVKVTQSSRYLVKRTGEKVFLECVQDMDHENMFWYRQDPGLGLRLIYFSYDVKMKEKGDIPEGYSVSREKKERFSLILESASTNQTSMYLCASRRLQGGNYEQYFGPGTRLTVT.

This clonotype turned up a few times. The chain combines TRBV7-2 with TRBJ2-3; unclear D gene. This CDR3 is 15 amino acids long. The V end lost 2 bases, the J end lost 2 bases, and 11 bases lay between the germline ends. Per the germline V gene, CDR1 is SGHTA and CDR2 is FQGNSA. The CDR3 bases are TGTGCCAGCAGCTTAATTCACTTACTCACAGATACGCAGTATTTT. It encodes CASSLIHLLTDTQYF.

This clonotype was found a few times. The genes are TRBV20-1 and TRBJ2-7; 7 positions match TRBD2. The V and J ends lost 1 base and 2 bases, in that order; junction bases with no gene match: 5. Germline CDR1 and CDR2: DFQATT and SNEGSKA (reference sequence). The CDR3 sequence is 14 residues long. The CDR3 sequence: CSARGGGEAYEQYF. CDR3 coding DNA: TGCAGTGCTAGAGGGGGGGGGGAAGCCTACGAGCAGTACTTC.

This chain links TRBV4-1 with TRBJ1-1; TRBD1 might be the D (5 bases). Trimming stripped 1 base from V and 2 bases from J, with 20 bases between. The CDR3 has 18 residues. Germline assignment: CDR1 MGHRA and CDR2 YSYEKL. The CDR3 loop reads CASSQVLIPLQGNTEAFF. The CDR3 region has the DNA TGCGCCAGCAGCCAAGTCCTGATACCGCTCCAGGGAAACACTGAAGCTTTCTTT.

This clonotype was detected only a few times. The chain has TRBV20-1 and TRBJ2-7; 7 bases are shared with TRBD2. TRBJ2-5 explains the end of the DNA better; the J call may be wrong. CDR1 is DFQATT, CDR2 SNEGSKA, per germline (reference sequence). This CDR3 contains 12 residues. This CDR3 is CSARSGVETQYF. The CDR3 coding sequence is TGCAGTGCTCGCAGCGGGGTAGAGACCCAGTACTTC.

The chain is built from TRBV6-2 or TRBV6-3 and TRBJ2-5; 9 positions match TRBD1. Germline lookup yields CDR1 MNHEY and CDR2 SVGEGT. This CDR3 is built from 15 residues. V lost 5 bases, J lost 5 bases, and 9 bases stayed unmatched. The CDR3 sequence: CASSPDTGGGETQYF. CDR3 in DNA: TGTGCCAGCAGTCCGGATACAGGGGGCGGTGAGACCCAGTACTTC.

This clonotype came up a few times. This chain joins TRBV11-2 and TRBJ2-3, with D tentatively TRBD2 (5 bases). This CDR3 comprises 15 residues. The V gene's germline CDR1 is SGHAT and CDR2 FQNNGV. The V end lost 6 bases, the J end lost 8 bases, and 21 bases lay between the germline ends. CDR3 residues: CASRPAEALSGTQYF. CDR3 bases: TGTGCCAGCAGACCAGCGGAAGCGCTCAGTGGTACGCAGTATTTT.

The J gene is TRBJ2-5, the V gene TRBV2; a possible D gene is TRBD1 (5 bases). Germline V gene data show CDR1 as SNHLY and CDR2 as FYNNEI. CDR3 size: 18 residues. Trimming stripped 0 bases from V and 2 bases from J, with 19 bases between. CDR3 sequence (DNA): TGTGCCAGCAGTGAAGCGCATACACTTATAGGGGCTCAAGAGACCCAGTACTTC. Residues: CASSEAHTLIGAQETQYF.

The chain recombines TRBV29-1 with TRBJ2-4; 9 bases are a match to TRBD1. The CDR3 covers 15 residues. The ends lost 1 base at V and 13 bases at J; junction bases unmatched: 14. The germline V gene has CDR1 SQVTM and CDR2 ANQGSEA. Here the CDR3 DNA reads TGCAGCGTTGAAGCAGGACAGGGGCTGCTACATGAGCAGTACTTC. It encodes CSVEAGQGLLHEQYF. Drawing the rest from reference TRBV29-1 and TRBJ2-4, the complete variable domain is SAVISQKPSRDICQRGTSLTIQCQVDSQVTMMFWYRQQPGQSLTLIATANQGSEATYESGFVIDKFPISRPNLTFSTLTVSNMSPEDSSIYLCSVEAGQGLLHEQYFGAGTRLSVL.

The J gene is TRBJ2-1, the V gene TRBV11-1; D possibly corresponds to TRBD2 (5 bases). Germline CDR1 and CDR2: SGHAT and FQDESV (reference sequence). The CDR3 contains 12 residues. V shed 6 bases and J shed 8 bases, with 11 bases lying between them. This CDR3 is CASRGGGDEQFF. DNA for the CDR3: TGTGCCAGCAGAGGAGGTGGCGATGAGCAGTTCTTC.

The chain combines TRBV24-1 with TRBJ2-3; D may correspond to TRBD1 or TRBD2 (6 bases each). The CDR3 loop spans 14 amino acids. The V gene's germline CDR1 is KGHDR and CDR2 SFDVKD. The ends were cut back, 7 bases at V and 11 bases at J, with 21 bases in the middle. The CDR3 DNA follows: TGTGCCACCAGCGGGGACACTAGCTCCTACGAGCAGTATTTT. It yields the protein CATSGDTSSYEQYF.

This clonotype was detected once. The V gene is TRBV29-1, the J gene TRBJ2-3, with TRBD1 matching 12 bases. CDR1 SQVTM and CDR2 ANQGSEA come from the germline V gene. CDR3 length equals 15 residues. Trimming cost V 4 bases and J 3 bases; bases outside gene matches: 5. The CDR3 protein is CSVGRDRGQTDTQYF. The CDR3 DNA is TGCAGCGTTGGGCGGGACAGGGGGCAGACAGATACGCAGTATTTT.

V and J are TRBV20-1 and TRBJ2-7; 10 bases fit TRBD2. CDR3 size: 15 residues. Trimming took 2 bases from V and 2 from J; bases not matched to a gene: 6. Germline CDR1 DFQATT, CDR2 SNEGSKA (reference sequence). In DNA form, the CDR3 reads TGCAGTGCTAGATCCACTAGCGGGGCAACCTACGAGCAGTACTTC. It yields the protein CSARSTSGATYEQYF.

This chain links TRBV14 with TRBJ2-5; 7 nucleotides match TRBD2. The CDR3 is 19 residues long. From germline, CDR1 is SGHDN and CDR2 FVKESK. J gave up 0 bases and V 3 bases, and 16 bases lay outside the gene matches. DNA for the CDR3: TGTGCCAGCAGCCAGAGGATCCGGGAGGAAGGGTGGTACCAAGAGACCCAGTACTTC. This encodes CASSQRIREEGWYQETQYF.

This clonotype showed up just a few times. The chain combines TRBV5-1 with TRBJ2-6; TRBD1 agrees at 8 bases. CDR1 SGHRS and CDR2 YFSETQ come from the germline V gene. V shed 7 bases and J 2 bases; nucleotides not matched to a gene: 2. This CDR3 region has 14 residues. The CDR3 DNA reads as TGCGCCAGCGAACAGGGGGCTGGGGCCAACGTCCTGACTTTC. This encodes CASEQGAGANVLTF.

This clonotype has just a few counts. The V and J genes are TRBV7-3 and TRBJ2-3, with no clear D. Germline V CDR1 and CDR2: SGHTA, FQGTGA. The CDR3 is made up of 13 amino acids. Trimming left V 5 bases short and J 2 bases short, with 8 bases between. In nucleotides, the CDR3 is TGTGCCAGCAGCCGCCTTGTCACAGATACGCAGTATTTT. Its translation: CASSRLVTDTQYF.

The genes are TRBV14 and TRBJ2-1; D uncertain. The germline CDR1 and CDR2 sequences are SGHDN and FVKESK. The CDR3 runs 14 residues. The germline V and J ends were trimmed by 1 base and 8 bases, with 12 bases remaining between them. The CDR3 nucleotides read TGTGCCAGCAGCCAAGCGAACTCAAGGGATGAGCAGTTCTTC. Translation: CASSQANSRDEQFF.

The J gene is TRBJ1-1, the V gene TRBV12-3 or TRBV12-4; 8 positions match TRBD1. Losses at the gene ends were 1 base for V and 2 bases for J; bases not matched to a gene: 9. The CDR3 contains 17 residues. CDR3 region: CASSLGVGTGENTEAFF. The CDR3 region has the DNA TGTGCCAGCAGTTTAGGTGTAGGGACAGGAGAAAACACTGAAGCTTTCTTT.

The DNA of the CDR3 is TGTGCCAGCAGTTTCGGGACAGTCTATAATTCACCCCTCCACTTT. This sequence encodes CASSFGTVYNSPLHF. This chain connects TRBV12-3 or TRBV12-4 to TRBJ1-6; 7 bases match TRBD1. Trimming cost V 3 bases and J 3 bases; bases outside gene matches: 2. This CDR3 spans 15 amino acids.

This clonotype was picked up a small number of times. The gene calls are TRBV14 and TRBJ2-7, with D perhaps matching TRBD1 (5 bases). Per the germline V gene, CDR1 is SGHDN and CDR2 is FVKESK. The CDR3 loop spans 14 amino acids. V gave up 0 bases and J gave up 2 bases, with 8 bases separating them. The DNA of the CDR3 is TGTGCCAGCAGCCAAGAAACAGGAGCCTACGAGCAGTACTTC. Translation: CASSQETGAYEQYF. Based on the CDR3 plus reference TRBV14 and TRBJ2-7, the full variable domain is EAGVTQFPSHSVIEKGQTVTLRCDPISGHDNLYWYRRVMGKEIKFLLHFVKESKQDESGMPNNRFLAERTGGTYSTLKVQPAELEDSGVYFCASSQETGAYEQYFGPGTRLTVT.

The chain links TRBV12-3 or TRBV12-4 to TRBJ2-1; TRBD1 matches 8 bases. With V trimmed by 8 bases and J by 7 bases, 10 bases remained unmatched. This CDR3 is built from 14 residues. CDR3 sequence reads: CASGPETGENEQFF. The CDR3 bases are TGTGCCAGCGGTCCCGAGACAGGGGAGAATGAGCAGTTCTTC.

The chain links TRBV20-1 to TRBJ2-7; D gene ambiguous. The CDR3 is 14 residues long. Between the trimmed V and J ends, which lost 3 bases and 3 bases, there was a span of 15 bases. Germline CDR1 reads DFQATT; CDR2 reads SNEGSKA (reference sequence). As DNA, the CDR3 is TGCAGTGCTAGGCCAACGGAGAGGTACTACGAGCAGTACTTC. Translation gives CSARPTERYYEQYF.

This chain connects TRBV7-9 to TRBJ2-1; TRBD2 matches 7 bases. From germline, CDR1 is SEHNR and CDR2 FQNEAQ (reference sequence). J lost 8 bases, V lost 1 base, and 5 bases had no gene match. This CDR3 spans 14 amino acids. CDR3 in DNA: TGTGCCAGCAGCTTAGAGAGGGAGGGCGATGAGCAGTTCTTC. This sequence encodes CASSLEREGDEQFF.